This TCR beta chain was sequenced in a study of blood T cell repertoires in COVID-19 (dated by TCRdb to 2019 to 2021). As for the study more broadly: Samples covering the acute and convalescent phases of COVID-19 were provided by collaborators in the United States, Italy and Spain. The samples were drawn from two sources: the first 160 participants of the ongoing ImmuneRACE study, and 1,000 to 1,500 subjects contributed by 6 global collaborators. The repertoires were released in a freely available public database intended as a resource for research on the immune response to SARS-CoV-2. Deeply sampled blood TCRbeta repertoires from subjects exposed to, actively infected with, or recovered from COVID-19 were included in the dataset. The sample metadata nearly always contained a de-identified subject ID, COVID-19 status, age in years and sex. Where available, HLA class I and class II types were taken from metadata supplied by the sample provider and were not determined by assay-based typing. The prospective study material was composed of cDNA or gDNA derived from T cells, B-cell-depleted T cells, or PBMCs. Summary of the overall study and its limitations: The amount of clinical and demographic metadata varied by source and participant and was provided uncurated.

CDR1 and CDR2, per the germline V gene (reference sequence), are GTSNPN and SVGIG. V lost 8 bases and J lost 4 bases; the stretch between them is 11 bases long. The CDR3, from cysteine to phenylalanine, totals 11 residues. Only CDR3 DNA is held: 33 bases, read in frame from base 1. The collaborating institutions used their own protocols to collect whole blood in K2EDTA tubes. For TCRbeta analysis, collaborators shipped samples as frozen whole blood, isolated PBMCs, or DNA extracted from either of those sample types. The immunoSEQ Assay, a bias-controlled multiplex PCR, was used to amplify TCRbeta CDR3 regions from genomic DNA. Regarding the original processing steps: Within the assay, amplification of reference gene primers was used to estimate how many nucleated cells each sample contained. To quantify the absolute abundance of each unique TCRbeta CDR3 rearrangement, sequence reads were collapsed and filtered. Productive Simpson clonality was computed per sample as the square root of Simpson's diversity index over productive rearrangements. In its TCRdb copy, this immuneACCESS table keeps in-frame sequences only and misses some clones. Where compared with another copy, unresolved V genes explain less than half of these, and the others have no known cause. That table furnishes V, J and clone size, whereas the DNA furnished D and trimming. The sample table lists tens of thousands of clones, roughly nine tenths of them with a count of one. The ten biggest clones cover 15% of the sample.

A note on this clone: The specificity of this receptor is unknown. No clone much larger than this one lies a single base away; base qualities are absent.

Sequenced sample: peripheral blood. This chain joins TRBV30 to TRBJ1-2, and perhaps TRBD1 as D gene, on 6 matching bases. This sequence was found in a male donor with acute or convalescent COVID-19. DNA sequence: TGTGCCCAGGGGAGAGGCTATGGCTACACCTTC. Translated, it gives CAQGRGYGYTF.